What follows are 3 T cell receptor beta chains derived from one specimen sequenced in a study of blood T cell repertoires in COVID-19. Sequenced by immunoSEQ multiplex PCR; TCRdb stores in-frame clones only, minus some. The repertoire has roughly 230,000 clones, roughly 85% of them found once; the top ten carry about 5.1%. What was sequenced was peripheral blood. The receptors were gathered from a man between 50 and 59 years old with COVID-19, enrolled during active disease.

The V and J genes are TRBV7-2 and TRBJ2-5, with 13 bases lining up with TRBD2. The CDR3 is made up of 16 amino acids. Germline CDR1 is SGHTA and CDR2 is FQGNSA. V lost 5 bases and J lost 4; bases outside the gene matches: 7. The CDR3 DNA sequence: TGTGCCAGCAGCATACGACTAGCGGGGGGTTCAGAGACCCAGTACTTC. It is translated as CASSIRLAGGSETQYF.

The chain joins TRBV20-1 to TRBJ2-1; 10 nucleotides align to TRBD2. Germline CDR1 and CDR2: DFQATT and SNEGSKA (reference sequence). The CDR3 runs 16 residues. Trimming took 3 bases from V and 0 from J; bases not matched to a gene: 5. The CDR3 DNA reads TGCAGTGCTAGTCCGCTAGCGGGGGACTCCTACAATGAGCAGTTCTTC. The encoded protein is CSASPLAGDSYNEQFF.

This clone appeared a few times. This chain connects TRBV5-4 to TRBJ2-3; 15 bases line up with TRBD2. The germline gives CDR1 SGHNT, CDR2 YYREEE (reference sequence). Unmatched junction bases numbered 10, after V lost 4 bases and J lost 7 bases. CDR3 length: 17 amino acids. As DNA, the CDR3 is TGTGCCAGCAGCCCAGGACTAGCGGGGGGGCCTGATCATACGCAGTATTTT. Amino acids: CASSPGLAGGPDHTQYF.